Detailed here is one T cell receptor beta chain. The table lists this clone with a few counts. The target of this receptor is not known. Base-call qualities are not available, and no considerably larger clone is one nucleotide away. The data are from a study of blood T cell repertoires in COVID-19 (dated by TCRdb to about 2020). As for the study more broadly: Recovered participants in ImmuneRACE Cohort 3 were defined as having two consecutive negative NP/OP PCR tests, clearance from a healthcare professional, or resolution of symptoms. Samples from collaborators originated in the United States, Italy and Spain and spanned both the acute and convalescent phases of COVID-19. The prospective study material was composed of cDNA or gDNA derived from T cells, B-cell-depleted T cells, or PBMCs. The dataset comprised deeply sampled blood TCRbeta repertoires from subjects exposed to, actively infected with, or recovered from COVID-19. The repertoires were made available in a free public database intended to serve as a resource for research on the immune response to SARS-CoV-2. Samples came from the ongoing ImmuneRACE study (first 160 participants) plus 1,254 subjects from 6 global collaborators. A de-identified subject ID, COVID-19 status, age in years and sex were almost always included in the sample metadata. Where HLA class I and class II types were available, the types were taken from metadata supplied by the sample provider, not from assay-based typing.

The immunoSEQ Assay, a bias-controlled multiplex PCR, was used to amplify TCRbeta CDR3 regions from genomic DNA. In the authors' own workflow: Within the assay, amplification of reference gene primers was used to estimate how many nucleated cells each sample contained. Sequence reads were collapsed and filtered to measure the absolute abundance of every unique TCRbeta CDR3 rearrangement. Productive Simpson clonality was computed per sample as the square root of Simpson's diversity index over productive rearrangements. TCRdb holds this immuneACCESS table with in-frame rearrangements only. Some clones are missing; in checked studies, unresolved V genes explain under half, and the rest has no known cause. The DNA was the basis for D and trimming; V, J and clone size are from that table. This sample has approximately 190,000 clones in its table, and about 86% of those were observed once. The ten largest clonotypes hold 20% to 25% of the sample.

CDR1 is given as LNHDA and CDR2 as SQIVND, both from the germline V gene (reference sequence). V loses 3 bases at its end and J loses 7 bases; junction bases beyond the gene matches: 10. The CDR3 covers 16 residues, taking in both the cysteine and the phenylalanine. Here the CDR3 DNA is all that survives: 48 bases in frame from base 1. Participants in the prospective study were aged about 18 to 90 years, lived in approximately 26 United States geographic areas, and enrolled through a virtual design. In the prospective study, participants were assigned to cohorts based on the clinical history participants reported in a screening survey and a study questionnaire. In the prospective study, mobile phlebotomists collected whole blood, serum and a nasopharyngeal or oropharyngeal swab from each participant. Participants in the prospective study had the option to provide additional blood draws and questionnaires over an approximately 2-month period. Blood samples from the prospective study were shipped frozen or at room temperature prior to DNA extraction.

What the study reported, not specific to this receptor: The amount of clinical and demographic metadata varied by source and participant and was provided uncurated.

The chain is encoded by TRBV19 joined to TRBJ1-5; 9 nucleotides in the junction match TRBD1. The TCR comes from a middle-aged woman in a cohort exposed to, infected with or recovered from COVID-19 (not recorded which). Sequenced input: PBMCs or T cells enriched from blood (not recorded which). In nucleotides, the sequence is TGTGCCAGTAGTATCAGCTTTACAGGGGGCGGACAGCCCCAGCATTTT. This is translated as CASSISFTGGGQPQHF.